The following is a T cell receptor beta chain sequence with its context. Its target is unknown. This sample was taken from a study of T cells expressing NK-cell markers. About the research overall: Repertoires of TCR beta were obtained from T cells sorted as CD3+CD56+NKG2C+, CD3+CD56+NKG2C- and CD3+CD56-NKG2C+.

In germline, CDR1 is DFQATT, CDR2 SNEGSKA (reference sequence). This CDR3 region has 16 residues. Study-wide points: Leadership of the CD3+CD56-NKG2C+ fraction also belonged to these clonotypes in several donors.

TCRdb re-called the 5' RACE reads and shows each CDR3 protein once, DNA omitted. Recorded for this sample: about 21,000 distinct CDR3 sequences. The receptor was isolated from a man aged 18-75 years in good health. Sequencing was done on a sample of blood T cells: a sorted CD56 or NKG2C T cell subset, CD4+ or CD8+ T cells, or bulk PBMC T cells (not recorded which). V and J are TRBV20-1 and TRBJ2-3; as DNA is missing, the TRBD1 call by TCRdb cannot be tested. CDR3 protein: CSASPNRGQGMYTQYF.